This TCR beta chain appears in the sequencing data of a study of response to subunit inactivated influenza vaccine. Study-wide results and limits: The authors put forward the suggestion that each seasonal influenza vaccination may bring in only a limited number of new T cells.

TCRdb re-called the RT-PCR reads through MiXCR, storing one row per CDR3 protein. The sample includes 400,000 to 650,000 distinct CDR3 sequences, approximately 7.8% seen only once; the top ten take approximately 14%. Remarks on this clonotype: The antigen remains undetermined. This may arise from a read error, as a much more abundant clone is one base away.

The source was PBMCs from blood, collected around 25 months after vaccination. The receptor comes from a man aged 50 to 69 who received an inactivated influenza vaccine.

CDR3 sequence (DNA): TGTGCCAGCAGTGGGACAGTGGGCTGGGACAATGAGCAGTTCTTC. It encodes CASSGTVGWDNEQFF. The J gene is TRBJ2-1, the V gene TRBV28, with 7 bases matching TRBD1. Germline V lookup: CDR1 MDHEN, CDR2 SYDVKM. This CDR3 contains 15 residues. The trim removed 5 bases at V and 5 bases at J, leaving 9 bases unmatched.